What follows are 18 T cell receptor beta chains derived from one specimen sequenced in a study of T cells in Graves' hyperthyroidism and ophthalmopathy. The CDR3 regions of TCR beta were amplified from RNA transcripts. In the first-round RT-PCR of the TCR CDR3, the HTBI primer set was used. From the multiplex PCR reads, TCRdb called clonotypes with MiXCR, one entry per CDR3 protein. Among hundreds of thousands of distinct CDR3 sequences listed, nearly 45% were seen once. Sequenced sample: peripheral blood or thyroid tissue (not recorded which). These receptor sequences come from an adult man with Graves' disease, either hyperthyroidism or ophthalmopathy (not recorded which).

The rearrangement joins TRBV12-3 or TRBV12-4 to TRBJ2-2, with 8 bases identical to TRBD1. V lost 4 bases and J lost 0; bases outside the gene matches: 10. The CDR3 spans 18 residues. The DNA for the CDR3 is TGTGCCAGCAGTTACAGGACAGGGTCTCCGTCGAACACCGGGGAGCTGTTTTTT. Its translation is CASSYRTGSPSNTGELFF.

In this sample, this clonotype turned up a few times. This chain joins TRBV7-9 and TRBJ1-2, with D unclear. Trimming pared 9 bases from V and 4 bases from J, leaving 21 bases between. The CDR3 extends over 15 amino acids. Germline-derived CDR1 and CDR2 are SEHNR and FQNEAQ (reference sequence). The CDR3 nucleotides read TGTGCCAGTAGTATGCTCACGGGAGGTATCTATGGCTACACCTTC. Encoded protein: CASSMLTGGIYGYTF. Filled out from reference TRBV7-9 and TRBJ1-2, the complete variable domain reads DTGVSQNPRHKITKRGQNVTFRCDPISEHNRLYWYRQTLGQGPEFLTYFQNEAQLEKSRLLSDRFSAERPKGSFSTLEIQRTEQGDSAMYLCASSMLTGGIYGYTFGSGTRLTVV.

This clonotype was recorded at least ten times. The chain couples TRBV15 to TRBJ1-5; D is unresolved. The germline CDR1 and CDR2 sequences are LNHNV and YYDKDF (reference sequence). There are 16 residues in the CDR3. V shed 0 bases and J shed 3 bases, with 12 bases lying between them. DNA of the CDR3: TGTGCCACCAGCAGAGATCGGGTCATGATCAATCAGCCCCAGCATTTT. Translated: CATSRDRVMINQPQHF.

The chain joins TRBV5-1 to TRBJ1-6; D not resolved. Trimming removed 1 base from V and 4 bases from J, with 6 bases in between. The CDR3 sequence is 14 residues long. CDR1 and CDR2 from the germline V gene are SGHRS and YFSETQ. CDR3 in amino acids: CASSLPEYNSPLHF. CDR3 nucleotides: TGCGCCAGCAGCTTGCCGGAGTATAATTCACCCCTCCACTTT.

As concerns this clonotype: A much larger clone differs by one base, so this may be a read error. The rearrangement links TRBV29-1 to TRBJ1-5; D call uncertain. CDR1 and CDR2 (germline): SQVTM, ANQGSEA. This CDR3 has 14 residues. V lost 6 bases and J 0 bases, leaving 12 bases between the germline ends. The CDR3 loop is CSVSGRYSNQPQHF. The DNA for the CDR3 is TGCAGCGTCTCCGGCAGGTATAGCAATCAGCCCCAGCATTTT.

This clonotype has at least ten counts. The rearrangement uses TRBV29-1 and TRBJ2-6; no clear D. V shed 1 base and J shed 0 bases, with 10 bases lying between them. CDR1 and CDR2 (germline): SQVTM, ANQGSEA. The CDR3 extends over 16 amino acids. The CDR3 nucleotides are TGCAGCGTTGAAGTTCTCACACTCTCTGGGGCCAACGTCCTGACTTTC. Protein: CSVEVLTLSGANVLTF. The complete variable domain, with remaining parts taken from reference TRBV29-1 and TRBJ2-6, reads SAVISQKPSRDICQRGTSLTIQCQVDSQVTMMFWYRQQPGQSLTLIATANQGSEATYESGFVIDKFPISRPNLTFSTLTVSNMSPEDSSIYLCSVEVLTLSGANVLTFGAGSRLTVL.

The J gene is TRBJ2-2, the V gene TRBV5-1; the D is unclear. The CDR3 is 15 amino acids. The V end was cut by 3 bases, the J end by 0 bases, with 9 bases between. Germline loops: CDR1 SGHRS, CDR2 YFSETQ. CDR3 sequence (DNA): TGCGCCAGCAGCTATATCGCTGCGAACACCGGGGAGCTGTTTTTT. Amino acid sequence: CASSYIAANTGELFF.

With regard to this clonotype: A junction end diverges from the germline sequence, so it may reflect a read error. The chain is built from TRBV15 and TRBJ2-7, with 9 bases aligning to TRBD1. Germline CDR1 and CDR2: LNHNV and YYDKDF (reference sequence). This CDR3 has 14 amino acids. CDR3 residues: CAARGDRGSYEQYF. The CDR3 region has the DNA TGTGCCGCCAGGGGAGACAGGGGGTCCTACGAGCAGTACTTC.

This clonotype came up many times. The chain is built from TRBV7-8 and TRBJ1-4, with 9 bases identical to TRBD1. CDR3 size: 14 residues. The germline gives CDR1 SGHVS, CDR2 FQNEAQ. Germline trimming cut 6 bases from V and 8 bases from J; bases unmatched to any gene: 7. CDR3 in amino acids: CASSQSTGGEKLFF. The CDR3 nucleotides are TGTGCCAGCAGTCAATCGACAGGGGGAGAAAAACTGTTTTTT.

This chain joins TRBV7-8 and TRBJ2-7, with D possibly being TRBD2 (6 bases). The CDR3 covers 17 residues. In germline, CDR1 is SGHVS, CDR2 FQNEAQ. V dropped 5 bases and J dropped 2 bases, with 22 bases sitting between them. The CDR3 region has the DNA TGTGCCAGCAGCCCCTACCTGGGGATGACTAGTACCTACGAGCAGTACTTC. It translates to CASSPYLGMTSTYEQYF.

In regard to this clonotype: The CDR3 end shows no conserved phenylalanine or tryptophan, and so a read error is likely. The chain recombines TRBV6-5 with TRBJ2-7; maybe TRBD2 (6 bases). Germline CDR1 and CDR2: MNHEY and SVGAGI. The CDR3 is 12 amino acids. V lost 2 bases and J 6 bases, leaving 8 bases between the germline ends. The CDR3 bases are TGTGCCAGCAGTTACGGGACTTTCGAGCAGTACCTC. Its protein is CASSYGTFEQYL.

With regard to this clonotype: A read error may be the cause here, since a much bigger clone is one base away. The chain recombines TRBV25-1 with TRBJ1-2, with 7 positions matching TRBD1. Germline V lookup: CDR1 MGHDK, CDR2 SYGVNS. V lost 10 bases to trimming and J lost 3 bases; unmatched junction nucleotides: 8. There are 13 residues in the CDR3. DNA for the CDR3: TGTGCCACCGGGGCAGGGGGACACTATGGCTACACCTTC. It specifies CATGAGGHYGYTF.

The CDR3 spells CASSYSQGARYGYTF. The CDR3 DNA follows: TGTGCCAGCAGTTACTCACAGGGGGCGCGGTATGGCTACACCTTC. This sequence joins TRBV6-5 and TRBJ1-2; 9 nucleotides match TRBD1. The CDR3 runs to 15 residues. CDR1 is MNHEY, CDR2 SVGAGI, per germline. J was trimmed by 5 bases and V by 0 bases; bases with no gene match: 4.

Only one count was recorded for this clonotype. Just one base apart from a much larger clone, this may be a read error. The chain employs TRBV7-2 and TRBJ1-3; 7 nucleotides line up with TRBD1. The V gene end was trimmed by 6 bases and the J gene end by 1 base; junction bases not matched to a gene: 9. The CDR3 is made up of 16 amino acids. Germline-derived CDR1 and CDR2 are SGHTA and FQGNSA. The CDR3 reads CASSPDRVASGNTIYF. The CDR3, as DNA: TGTGCCAGCAGTCCCGACAGGGTTGCGTCTGGAAACACCATATATTTT.

This clonotype was seen more than once but under ten times. J is TRBJ1-1 and V is TRBV7-9; a possible D gene is TRBD1 (6 bases). V lost 1 base and J lost 2, with 11 bases in between. The germline V gene encodes CDR1 SEHNR and CDR2 FQNEAQ (reference sequence). The CDR3 loop spans 15 amino acids. The CDR3 here is CASSLGGGANTEAFF. DNA of the CDR3: TGTGCCAGCAGCTTAGGTGGGGGCGCAAACACTGAAGCTTTCTTT.

The table lists this clonotype with a count of one. The chain combines TRBV7-8 with TRBJ2-5; 9 nucleotides agree with TRBD2. The trim removed 0 bases at V and 2 bases at J, leaving 1 base unmatched. This CDR3 contains 15 residues. Germline-derived CDR1 and CDR2 are SGHVS and FQNEAQ. The CDR3 DNA reads TGTGCCAGCAGCTTAGCCGGACTAGCGCAAGAGACCCAGTACTTC. Its translation is CASSLAGLAQETQYF.

This clonotype was observed a single time. This chain's CDR3 is CASSIGQPFNQPQHF. CDR3 bases: TGTGCCAGCAGCATCGGACAGCCCTTCAATCAGCCCCAGCATTTT. This chain connects TRBV2 to TRBJ1-5; D is possibly TRBD1 (6 bases). Trimming took off 6 bases at V and 3 bases at J, with 15 bases between the two ends. The CDR3 extends over 15 amino acids. CDR1 is SNHLY, CDR2 FYNNEI, per germline. The variable domain in full, with the rest retrieved from reference TRBV2 and TRBJ1-5, is EPEVTQTPSHQVTQMGQEVILRCVPISNHLYFYWYRQILGQKVEFLVSFYNNEISEKSEIFDDQFSVERPDGSNFTLKIRSTKLEDSAMYFCASSIGQPFNQPQHFGDGTRLSIL.

CDR3: CSVDPSGVTGSRYGYTF. As DNA, the CDR3 is TGCAGCGTTGACCCTTCTGGGGTGACAGGGAGTCGGTATGGCTACACCTTC. The V and J genes are TRBV29-1 and TRBJ1-2; 7 nucleotides line up with TRBD1. With V trimmed by 3 bases and J by 5 bases, 18 bases remained unmatched. Germline V gene sequence: CDR1 SQVTM, CDR2 ANQGSEA. The CDR3 has 17 residues.